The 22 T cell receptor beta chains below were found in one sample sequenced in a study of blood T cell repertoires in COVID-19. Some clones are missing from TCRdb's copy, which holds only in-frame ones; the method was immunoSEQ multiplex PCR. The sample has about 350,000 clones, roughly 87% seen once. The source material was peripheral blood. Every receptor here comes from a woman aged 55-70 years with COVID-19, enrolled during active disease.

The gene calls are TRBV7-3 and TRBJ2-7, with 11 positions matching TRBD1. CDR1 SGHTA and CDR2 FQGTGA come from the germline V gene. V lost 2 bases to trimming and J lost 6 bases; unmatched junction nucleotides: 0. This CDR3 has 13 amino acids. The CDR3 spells CASSLGTGGEQYF. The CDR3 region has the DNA TGTGCCAGCAGCTTAGGGACAGGGGGCGAGCAGTACTTC.

In nucleotides, the CDR3 is TGTGCCAGCAGTTTAGTCAGGTTTTCAGATTCACCCCTCCACTTT. This codes for CASSLVRFSDSPLHF. This chain links TRBV27 with TRBJ1-6; D remains ambiguous. The CDR3 contains 15 residues. The germline gives CDR1 MNHEY, CDR2 SMNVEV (reference sequence). V lost 2 bases to trimming and J lost 8 bases, with 13 bases between them.

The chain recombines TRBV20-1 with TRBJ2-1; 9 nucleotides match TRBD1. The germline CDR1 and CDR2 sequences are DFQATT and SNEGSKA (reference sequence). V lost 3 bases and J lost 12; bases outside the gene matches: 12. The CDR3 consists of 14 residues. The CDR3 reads CSASWRDRVFSQFF. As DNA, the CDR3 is TGCAGTGCTAGTTGGAGGGACAGGGTTTTTTCGCAGTTCTTC.

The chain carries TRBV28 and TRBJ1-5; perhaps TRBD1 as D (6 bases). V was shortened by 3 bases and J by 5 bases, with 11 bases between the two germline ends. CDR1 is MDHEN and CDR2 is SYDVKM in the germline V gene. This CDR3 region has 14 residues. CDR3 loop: CASSFAGVDQPQHF. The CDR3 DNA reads TGTGCCAGCAGTTTCGCAGGGGTAGATCAGCCCCAGCATTTT. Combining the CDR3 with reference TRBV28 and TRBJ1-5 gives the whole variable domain DVKVTQSSRYLVKRTGEKVFLECVQDMDHENMFWYRQDPGLGLRLIYFSYDVKMKEKGDIPEGYSVSREKKERFSLILESASTNQTSMYLCASSFAGVDQPQHFGDGTRLSIL.

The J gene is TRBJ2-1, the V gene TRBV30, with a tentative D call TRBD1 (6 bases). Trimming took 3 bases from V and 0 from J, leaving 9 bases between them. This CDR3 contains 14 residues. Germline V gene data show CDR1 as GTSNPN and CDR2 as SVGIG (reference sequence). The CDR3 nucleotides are TGTGCCTGGAGAAAAGGGGGCTCCTACAATGAGCAGTTCTTC. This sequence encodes CAWRKGGSYNEQFF.

The CDR3 DNA reads TGTGCCAGCAGCGTCGCAGGGGCCGCAATCTATGGCTACACCTTC. It encodes CASSVAGAAIYGYTF. This chain connects TRBV9 to TRBJ1-2, with a weak D call TRBD1 (6 bases). Germline CDR1 and CDR2: SGDLS and YYNGEE. Between the trimmed V and J ends, which lost 2 bases and 4 bases, there was a span of 15 bases. The CDR3 is 15 residues long.

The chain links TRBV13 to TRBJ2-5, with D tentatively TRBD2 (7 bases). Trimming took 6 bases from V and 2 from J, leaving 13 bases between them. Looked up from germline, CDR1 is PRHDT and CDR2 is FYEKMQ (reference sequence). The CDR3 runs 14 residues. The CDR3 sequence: CASSGGDNQETQYF. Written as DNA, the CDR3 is TGTGCCAGCAGTGGGGGGGACAATCAAGAGACCCAGTACTTC.

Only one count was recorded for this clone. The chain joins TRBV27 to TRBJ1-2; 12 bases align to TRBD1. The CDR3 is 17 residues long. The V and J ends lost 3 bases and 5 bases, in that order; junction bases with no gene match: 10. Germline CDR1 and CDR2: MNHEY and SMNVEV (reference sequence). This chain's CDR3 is CASSFLPGTGGGYGYTF. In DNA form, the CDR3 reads TGTGCCAGCAGTTTTCTCCCAGGGACAGGGGGCGGATATGGCTACACCTTC.

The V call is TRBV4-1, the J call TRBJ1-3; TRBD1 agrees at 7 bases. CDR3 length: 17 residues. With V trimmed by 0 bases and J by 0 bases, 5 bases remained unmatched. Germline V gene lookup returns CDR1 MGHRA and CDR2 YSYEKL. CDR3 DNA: TGCGCCAGCAGCCAAGAATCCGGGACAGTCTCTGGAAACACCATATATTTT. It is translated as CASSQESGTVSGNTIYF.

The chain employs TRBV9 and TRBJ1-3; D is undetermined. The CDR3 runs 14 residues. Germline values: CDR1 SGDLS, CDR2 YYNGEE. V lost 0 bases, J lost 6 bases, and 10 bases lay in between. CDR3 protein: CASSVGGNENTIYF. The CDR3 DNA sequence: TGTGCCAGCAGCGTAGGAGGGAACGAAAACACCATATATTTT.

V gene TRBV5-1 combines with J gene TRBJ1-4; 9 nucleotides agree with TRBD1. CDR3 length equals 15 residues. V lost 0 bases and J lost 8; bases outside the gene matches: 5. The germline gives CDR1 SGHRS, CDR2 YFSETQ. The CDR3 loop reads CASSLGTGEGEKLFF. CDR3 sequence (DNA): TGCGCCAGCAGCTTGGGGACAGGGGAAGGCGAAAAACTGTTTTTT.

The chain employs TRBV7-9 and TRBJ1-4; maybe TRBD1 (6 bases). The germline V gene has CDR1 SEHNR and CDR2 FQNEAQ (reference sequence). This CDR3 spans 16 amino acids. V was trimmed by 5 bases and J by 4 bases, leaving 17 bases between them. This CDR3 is CASSASSWGRNEKLFF. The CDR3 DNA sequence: TGTGCCAGCAGCGCCTCGTCATGGGGGCGTAATGAAAAACTGTTTTTT. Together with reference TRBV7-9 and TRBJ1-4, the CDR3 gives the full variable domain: DTGVSQNPRHKITKRGQNVTFRCDPISEHNRLYWYRQTLGQGPEFLTYFQNEAQLEKSRLLSDRFSAERPKGSFSTLEIQRTEQGDSAMYLCASSASSWGRNEKLFFGSGTQLSVL.

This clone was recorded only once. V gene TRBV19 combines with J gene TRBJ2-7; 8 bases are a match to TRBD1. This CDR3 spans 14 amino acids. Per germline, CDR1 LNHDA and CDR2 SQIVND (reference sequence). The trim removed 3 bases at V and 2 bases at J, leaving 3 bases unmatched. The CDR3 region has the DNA TGTGCCAGTAGTATCCGGACAGGGCCCTACGAGCAGTACTTC. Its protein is CASSIRTGPYEQYF.

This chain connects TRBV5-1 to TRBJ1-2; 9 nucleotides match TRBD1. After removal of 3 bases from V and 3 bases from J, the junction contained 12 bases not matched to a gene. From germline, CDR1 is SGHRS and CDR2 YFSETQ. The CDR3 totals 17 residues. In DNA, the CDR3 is TGCGCCAGCAGCTCGGGAGGACAGGGGACTTCTTACTATGGCTACACCTTC. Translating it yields CASSSGGQGTSYYGYTF.

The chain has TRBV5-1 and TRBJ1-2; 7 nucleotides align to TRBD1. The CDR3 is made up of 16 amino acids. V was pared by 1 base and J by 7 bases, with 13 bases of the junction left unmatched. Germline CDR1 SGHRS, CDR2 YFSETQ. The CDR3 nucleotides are TGCGCCAGCAGCTTGTTCGTCGGGCAGGGGGTCGGTGGCTACACCTTC. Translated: CASSLFVGQGVGGYTF. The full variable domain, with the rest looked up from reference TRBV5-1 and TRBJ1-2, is KAGVTQTPRYLIKTRGQQVTLSCSPISGHRSVSWYQQTPGQGLQFLFEYFSETQRNKGNFPGRFSGRQFSNSRSEMNVSTLELGDSALYLCASSLFVGQGVGGYTFGSGTRLTVV.

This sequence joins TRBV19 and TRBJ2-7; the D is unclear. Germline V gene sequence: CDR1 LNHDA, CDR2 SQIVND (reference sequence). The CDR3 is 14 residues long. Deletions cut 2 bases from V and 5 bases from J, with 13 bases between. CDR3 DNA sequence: TGTGCCAGTAGTATACTACAGAAGACCAACGAGCAGTACTTC. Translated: CASSILQKTNEQYF.

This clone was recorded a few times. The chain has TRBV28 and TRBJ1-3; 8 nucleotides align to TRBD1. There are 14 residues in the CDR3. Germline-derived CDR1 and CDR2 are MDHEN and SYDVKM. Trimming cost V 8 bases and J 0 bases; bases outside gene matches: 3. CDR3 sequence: CASGTGGSGNTIYF. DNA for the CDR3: TGTGCCAGCGGAACAGGGGGCTCTGGAAACACCATATATTTT.

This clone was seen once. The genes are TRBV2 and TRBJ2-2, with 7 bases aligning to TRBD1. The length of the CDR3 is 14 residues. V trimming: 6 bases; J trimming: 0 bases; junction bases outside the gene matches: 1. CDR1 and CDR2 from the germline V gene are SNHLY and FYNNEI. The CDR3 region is CASRTGTNTGELFF. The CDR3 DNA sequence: TGTGCCAGCAGGACAGGGACGAACACCGGGGAGCTGTTTTTT.

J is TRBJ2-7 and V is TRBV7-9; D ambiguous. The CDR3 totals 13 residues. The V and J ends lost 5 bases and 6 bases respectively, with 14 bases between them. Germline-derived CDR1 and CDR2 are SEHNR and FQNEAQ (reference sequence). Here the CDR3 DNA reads TGTGCCAGCAGCCCCATGCCACACCCCGAGCAGTACTTC. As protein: CASSPMPHPEQYF.

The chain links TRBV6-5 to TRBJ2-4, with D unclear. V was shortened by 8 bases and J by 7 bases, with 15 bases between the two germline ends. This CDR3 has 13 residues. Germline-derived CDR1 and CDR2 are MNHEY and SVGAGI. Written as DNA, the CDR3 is TGTGCCAGCTTGAGGTTTGGCGTGAACATTCAGTACTTC. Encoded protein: CASLRFGVNIQYF.

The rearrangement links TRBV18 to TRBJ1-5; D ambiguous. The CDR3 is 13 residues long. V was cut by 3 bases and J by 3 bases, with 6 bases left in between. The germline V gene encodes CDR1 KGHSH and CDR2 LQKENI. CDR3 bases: TGTGCCAGCTCACCGAGCGACAATCAGCCCCAGCATTTT. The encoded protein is CASSPSDNQPQHF. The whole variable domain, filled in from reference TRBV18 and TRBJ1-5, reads NAGVMQNPRHLVRRRGQEARLRCSPMKGHSHVYWYRQLPEEGLKFMVYLQKENIIDESGMPKERFSAEFPKEGPSILRIQQVVRGDSAAYFCASSPSDNQPQHFGDGTRLSIL.

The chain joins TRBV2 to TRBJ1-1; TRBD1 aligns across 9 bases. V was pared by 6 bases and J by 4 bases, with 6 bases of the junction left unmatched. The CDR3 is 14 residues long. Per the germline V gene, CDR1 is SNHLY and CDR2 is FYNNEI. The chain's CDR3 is CASSIGQGITEAFF. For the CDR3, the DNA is TGTGCCAGCAGCATAGGACAGGGGATCACTGAAGCTTTCTTT.